This T cell receptor beta chain is drawn from a study of shared clonotypes between healthy human individuals. It was at deep level that the assay was run. Profiling relied on immunoSEQ multiplex PCR, and the TCRdb table lists in-frame clones only, not all of them. Of about 1.1 million clones in the sample, approximately 78% were seen once. The V end lost 6 bases, the J end lost 7 bases, and 16 bases lay between the germline ends. The V gene's germline CDR1 is KGHSH and CDR2 LQKENI. CDR3 length equals 14 residues. General study findings and limits: When compared with the clonotypes that were shared by all four sorted-subset donors, the non-shared clonotypes turned out to have lower generation probabilities.

Comments on this clone: Its antigen remains unknown.

This TCR derives from a man between 18 and 35 years old in good health. Some clones in this sample may be carry-over from other donors' samples. The gene calls are TRBV18 and TRBJ2-1; tentative D call: TRBD2 (6 bases). The sample consisted of memory CD4+ T cells from PBMCs. Subset defined: CD45RA-negative fraction. CDR3 amino acids: CASSYSGAPNEQFF. CDR3 bases: TGTGCCAGCTCTTATAGCGGAGCTCCTAATGAGCAGTTCTTC.